This entry lists 20 T cell receptor beta chains sequenced from one sample in a study of T cells after yellow fever vaccination. TCRdb passed the 5' RACE reads through MiXCR, listing each CDR3 protein once. Among 300,000 to 350,000 distinct CDR3 sequences listed, 8% to 9.5% were seen once. Here the sequenced sample was PBMCs, taken roughly seven weeks after the first yellow fever vaccination. These receptor sequences come from a man aged 18 to 29 who received the YFV17D yellow fever vaccine.

This clonotype was counted a few times. The chain combines TRBV27 with TRBJ1-1; D possibly corresponds to TRBD1 (6 bases). The germline gives CDR1 MNHEY, CDR2 SMNVEV (reference sequence). V was trimmed by 7 bases and J by 1 base, leaving 10 bases between them. The CDR3 totals 13 residues. CDR3 in amino acids: CASTMTGNTEAFF. The CDR3 DNA follows: TGTGCCAGCACCATGACAGGGAACACTGAAGCTTTCTTT.

This clonotype was counted only a few times. The chain links TRBV28 to TRBJ1-2; no clear D gene. V was clipped by 6 bases and J by 4 bases, with 15 bases between them. This CDR3 region has 14 residues. Germline V gives CDR1 MDHEN, CDR2 SYDVKM. CDR3 in amino acids: CASSASGGVYGYTF. The DNA for the CDR3 is TGTGCCAGCAGCGCCTCAGGTGGGGTCTATGGCTACACCTTC.

The rearrangement links TRBV5-4 to TRBJ2-1; D remains ambiguous. The CDR3 runs to 13 residues. The germline V gene has CDR1 SGHNT and CDR2 YYREEE (reference sequence). V lost 6 bases to trimming and J lost 3 bases, with 10 bases between them. CDR3 protein: CASTPVGYNEQFF. CDR3 DNA sequence: TGTGCCAGCACCCCCGTGGGCTACAATGAGCAGTTCTTC.

This chain joins TRBV5-1 and TRBJ1-1, with D possibly being TRBD1 (5 bases). The CDR3 sequence is 15 residues long. The V gene's germline CDR1 is SGHRS and CDR2 YFSETQ. The V gene lost 9 bases and the J gene lost 0 bases, with 18 bases spanning the gap. The CDR3, as DNA: TGCGCCACCTCCCCCTCCGGGGGTATGAACACTGAAGCTTTCTTT. It translates to CATSPSGGMNTEAFF. Using reference TRBV5-1 and TRBJ1-1 for the parts outside the CDR3, the full variable domain is KAGVTQTPRYLIKTRGQQVTLSCSPISGHRSVSWYQQTPGQGLQFLFEYFSETQRNKGNFPGRFSGRQFSNSRSEMNVSTLELGDSALYLCATSPSGGMNTEAFFGQGTRLTVV.

This clonotype appeared a few times. The chain uses TRBV23-1 and TRBJ1-1; 10 positions match TRBD1. TRBV23-1 is sorted into the ORF group, with uncertain function. This CDR3 is 19 amino acids long. V was clipped by 0 bases and J by 0 bases; unmatched bases: 10. The CDR3 sequence: CASSQSGQGTKAVNTEAFF. CDR3 nucleotide sequence: TGCGCCAGCAGTCAATCGGGACAGGGGACCAAGGCGGTGAACACTGAAGCTTTCTTT.

The rearrangement links TRBV20-1 to TRBJ2-7, with no clear D. The CDR3 has 13 residues. Trimming removed 0 bases from V and 6 bases from J, with 12 bases in between. Germline assignment: CDR1 DFQATT and CDR2 SNEGSKA (reference sequence). CDR3 sequence: CSARDYRASEQYV. The DNA of the CDR3 is TGCAGTGCTAGAGATTACAGAGCCTCCGAGCAGTACGTC.

This clonotype occurred a few times. The V call is TRBV5-1, the J call TRBJ1-1; D is unresolved. Deletions cut 0 bases from V and 8 bases from J, with 8 bases between. CDR1 SGHRS and CDR2 YFSETQ come from the germline V gene. The CDR3 covers 12 residues. For the CDR3, the DNA is TGCGCCAGCAGCTTGGACGGATGGGAAGCTTTCTTT. This codes for CASSLDGWEAFF.

J is TRBJ1-4 and V is TRBV20-1; maybe TRBD1 (5 bases). V shed 4 bases and J shed 8 bases, with 14 bases lying between them. CDR1 and CDR2 (germline): DFQATT, SNEGSKA (reference sequence). The CDR3 totals 13 residues. The CDR3 nucleotides read TGCAGTGCTACACGGGACCTCGGGGAAAAACTGTTTTTT. The encoded protein is CSATRDLGEKLFF.

This chain joins TRBV20-1 and TRBJ2-7; no firm D call. Trimming left V 3 bases short and J 2 bases short, with 11 bases between. CDR3 length: 13 amino acids. Germline V gene lookup returns CDR1 DFQATT and CDR2 SNEGSKA (reference sequence). The CDR3 here is CSASRGLPYEQYF. As DNA, the CDR3 is TGCAGTGCTAGTAGAGGTTTACCCTACGAGCAGTACTTC.

The rearrangement uses TRBV20-1 and TRBJ2-1; 12 bases match TRBD2. J gave up 7 bases and V 3 bases, and 7 bases lay outside the gene matches. The germline V gene has CDR1 DFQATT and CDR2 SNEGSKA (reference sequence). The CDR3 contains 15 residues. The CDR3 loop reads CSASSASGGANEQFF. The CDR3 coding sequence is TGCAGTGCTAGCTCAGCTAGCGGGGGGGCGAATGAGCAGTTCTTC.

This clonotype has more than one count but fewer than ten. The J gene is TRBJ1-1, the V gene TRBV16; D unclear. From germline, CDR1 is KGHSY and CDR2 FQNENV. V lost 5 bases and J lost 1, with 14 bases in between. The CDR3 consists of 15 residues. The CDR3, as DNA: TGTGCCAGCAGCTCCCTCGTAGGTGCGAACACTGAAGCTTTCTTT. Amino acid sequence: CASSSLVGANTEAFF.

There are a few counts of this clonotype. V is TRBV5-1 and J is TRBJ2-6; D might be TRBD2 (6 bases). This CDR3 region has 17 residues. The germline gives CDR1 SGHRS, CDR2 YFSETQ. V gave up 0 bases and J gave up 2 bases, with 12 bases separating them. The CDR3 here is CASSLGPPGAGANVLTF. For the CDR3, the DNA is TGCGCCAGCAGCTTGGGACCCCCGGGGGCTGGGGCCAACGTCCTGACTTTC.

This clonotype has more than one count but fewer than ten. The rearrangement joins TRBV7-6 to TRBJ1-6, with D possibly TRBD1 on 6 matching bases. CDR1 and CDR2 (germline): SGHVS, FNYEAQ. This CDR3 region has 15 residues. V was trimmed by 6 bases and J by 7 bases, leaving 16 bases between them. The CDR3 reads CASSPRQVHNSPLHF. The DNA of the CDR3 is TGTGCCAGCAGTCCAAGACAGGTCCACAATTCACCCCTCCACTTT.

This clonotype was detected only a few times. The J gene is TRBJ1-6, the V gene TRBV19; D not certain. This CDR3 has 16 amino acids. Germline CDR1 is LNHDA and CDR2 is SQIVND (reference sequence). V was shortened by 5 bases and J by 2 bases, with 13 bases between the two germline ends. The CDR3 nucleotides read TGTGCCAGTAGTCGGCGAGGAGAGACCTATAATTCACCCCTCCACTTT. Protein product: CASSRRGETYNSPLHF.

This clonotype was detected ten times or more. The chain employs TRBV29-1 and TRBJ2-7, with a weak D call TRBD2 (5 bases). CDR1 SQVTM and CDR2 ANQGSEA come from the germline V gene. V lost 8 bases and J lost 3, with 17 bases in between. The CDR3 extends over 13 amino acids. In DNA form, the CDR3 reads TGCAGCACCTCAGCGGCGGGCAGCTACGAGCAGTACTTC. Its protein is CSTSAAGSYEQYF.

This clonotype was detected a few times. The chain has TRBV7-9 and TRBJ2-1, with 15 positions matching TRBD2. Germline assignment: CDR1 SEHNR and CDR2 FQNEAQ (reference sequence). The CDR3 runs 15 residues. The ends lost 8 bases at V and 2 bases at J; junction bases unmatched: 1. The CDR3 is CASGLAGGAYNEQFF. The CDR3 region has the DNA TGTGCCAGCGGACTAGCGGGGGGGGCCTACAATGAGCAGTTCTTC.

The gene calls are TRBV4-3 and TRBJ2-7; perhaps TRBD2 as D (5 bases). Germline V gives CDR1 LGHNA, CDR2 YSLEER. The CDR3 totals 14 residues. The germline V and J ends were trimmed by 4 bases and 4 bases, with 14 bases remaining between them. Written as DNA, the CDR3 is TGCGCCAGCAGCCGAGAGAGAGGGATGTACGAGCAGTACTTC. Amino acid sequence: CASSRERGMYEQYF.

This clonotype was recorded a few times. This rearrangement joins TRBV6-5 to TRBJ1-3; D ambiguous. Germline-derived CDR1 and CDR2 are MNHEY and SVGAGI. The CDR3 consists of 13 residues. With 1 base removed from V and 3 bases from J, the gap between germline ends came to 4 bases. In nucleotides, the CDR3 is TGTGCCAGCAGTTACTTGAATGGAAACACCATATATTTT. Translation: CASSYLNGNTIYF.

This clonotype was recorded at least ten times. The genes are TRBV19 and TRBJ2-7, with D possibly matching TRBD1 (6 bases). The CDR3 has 13 amino acids. V was shortened by 5 bases and J by 5 bases, with 13 bases between the two germline ends. Looked up from germline, CDR1 is LNHDA and CDR2 is SQIVND (reference sequence). The DNA of the CDR3 is TGTGCCAGTAGTTTGGGGGCTTTCGACGAGCAGTACTTC. Translation gives CASSLGAFDEQYF. The full variable domain, with the rest looked up from reference TRBV19 and TRBJ2-7, is DGGITQSPKYLFRKEGQNVTLSCEQNLNHDAMYWYRQDPGQGLRLIYYSQIVNDFQKGDIAEGYSVSREKKESFPLTVTSAQKNPTAFYLCASSLGAFDEQYFGPGTRLTVT.

This chain joins TRBV6-1 and TRBJ2-3, with 8 bases matching TRBD1. CDR1 and CDR2 (germline): MNHNS, SASEGT. The ends lost 10 bases at V and 2 bases at J; junction bases unmatched: 8. This CDR3 comprises 14 residues. CDR3 sequence reads: CATLRTGSTDTQYF. CDR3 coding DNA: TGTGCCACCCTAAGGACAGGGTCCACAGATACGCAGTATTTT.